This T cell receptor beta chain was sequenced during a study of cytomegalovirus exposure and HLA in healthy donors. Study outcomes and limitations: Productive status was seen about 87% or about 30% of the time for most TCR beta V segments in an earlier analysis. It was likely that a cluster of highly shared sequence variants was a sequencing artifact. There were some V segments, including TRBV6-2 and TRBV6-3, excluded as indistinguishable.

Germline CDR1 is SEHNR and CDR2 is FQNEAQ (reference sequence). This CDR3 is 15 amino acids long. Of note for this clone: Its antigen is not identified. At one end the junction does not follow the germline gene, possibly because of a read error.

Both 60 Vbeta primers and 13 Jbeta primers went into the PCR. Sequencing was performed with immunoSEQ multiplex PCR; in TCRdb, only in-frame clones are kept and a portion is missing. Of roughly 180,000 clones in the sample, approximately 77% were seen once. The origin of this receptor is a male donor in good health and CMV-seronegative. V usage is TRBV7-9 and J usage is TRBJ2-3, with 9 bases fitting TRBD1. What was sequenced was PBMCs. The chain's CDR3 is CSSSVPGQGGDTQYF. The DNA of the CDR3 is TGTTCCAGCAGCGTACCGGGACAGGGTGGAGATACGCAGTATTTT.